Presented here are 5 T cell receptor beta chains from one specimen sequenced in a study of shared clonotypes between healthy human individuals. Selected positively for CCR7 and CD45RO-negative, naive CD8 cells excluded terminally differentiated effector memory CD45RA+ cells. Here immunoSEQ multiplex PCR was the method, and the copy in TCRdb shows in-frame clones only, minus some. Among roughly 770,000 clones listed, 96% were seen once. Sequenced: naive CD8+ T cells sorted from blood. The receptors derive from a man aged 25-45 years in good health.

This chain connects TRBV2 to TRBJ2-3; weak D call: TRBD2 (5 bases). Deletions cut 7 bases from V and 3 bases from J, with 14 bases between. Germline lookup yields CDR1 SNHLY and CDR2 FYNNEI. The CDR3 covers 14 residues. The CDR3 is CASNRAGGTDTQYF. CDR3 in DNA: TGTGCCAGCAATAGGGCTGGAGGAACAGATACGCAGTATTTT.

The chain carries TRBV6-1 and TRBJ1-4, with TRBD1 identical over 7 bases. The V gene end was trimmed by 11 bases and the J gene end by 7 bases; junction bases not matched to a gene: 13. Germline V lookup: CDR1 MNHNS, CDR2 SASEGT. CDR3 length: 14 amino acids. CDR3 sequence reads: CASRSGTVGEKLFF. For the CDR3, the DNA is TGTGCCTCCAGGTCTGGGACAGTAGGTGAAAAACTGTTTTTT.

In nucleotides, the CDR3 is TGCGCCAGCAGCCCAGAGGGGAGGCTCCAAGAGACCCAGTACTTC. Residues: CASSPEGRLQETQYF. The J gene is TRBJ2-5, the V gene TRBV4-3, with D maybe TRBD2 (6 bases). This CDR3 region has 15 residues. Germline V gene data show CDR1 as LGHNA and CDR2 as YSLEER. Trimming left V 4 bases short and J 1 base short, with 13 bases between.

The chain recombines TRBV27 with TRBJ2-7; weak D call: TRBD2 (6 bases). Trimming took 0 bases from V and 0 from J, leaving 12 bases between them. Germline CDR1 and CDR2: MNHEY and SMNVEV (reference sequence). The CDR3 runs 16 residues. The CDR3 reads CASSLSGGWSSYEQYF. In nucleotides, the CDR3 is TGTGCCAGCAGTTTATCTGGGGGGTGGAGCTCCTACGAGCAGTACTTC.

The chain combines TRBV6-5 with TRBJ2-5; D unclear. The CDR3 sequence is 13 residues long. With 6 bases removed from V and 4 bases from J, the gap between germline ends came to 12 bases. The germline V gene encodes CDR1 MNHEY and CDR2 SVGAGI. CDR3 residues: CASSLGVRETQYF. CDR3 DNA sequence: TGTGCCAGCAGCCTTGGCGTACGAGAGACCCAGTACTTC.